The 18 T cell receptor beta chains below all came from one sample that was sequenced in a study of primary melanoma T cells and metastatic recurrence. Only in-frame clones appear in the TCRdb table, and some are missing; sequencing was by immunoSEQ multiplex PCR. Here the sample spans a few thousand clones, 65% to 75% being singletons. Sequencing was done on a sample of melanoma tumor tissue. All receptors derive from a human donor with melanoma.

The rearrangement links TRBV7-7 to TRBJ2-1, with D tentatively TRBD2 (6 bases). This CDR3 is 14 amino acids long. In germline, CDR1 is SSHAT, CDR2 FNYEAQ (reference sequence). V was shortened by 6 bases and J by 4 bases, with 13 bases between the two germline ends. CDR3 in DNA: TGTGCCAGCAGGGAGCGGGCGCCTTACAATGAGCAGTTCTTC. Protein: CASRERAPYNEQFF.

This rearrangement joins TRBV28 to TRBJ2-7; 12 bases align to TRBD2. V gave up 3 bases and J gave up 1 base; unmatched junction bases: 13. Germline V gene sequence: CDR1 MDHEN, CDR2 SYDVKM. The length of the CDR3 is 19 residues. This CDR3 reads CASSFREALAGGLSYEQYF. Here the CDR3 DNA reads TGTGCCAGCAGTTTTAGGGAGGCGCTAGCGGGGGGGCTGTCCTACGAGCAGTACTTC. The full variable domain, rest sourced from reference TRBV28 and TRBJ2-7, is DVKVTQSSRYLVKRTGEKVFLECVQDMDHENMFWYRQDPGLGLRLIYFSYDVKMKEKGDIPEGYSVSREKKERFSLILESASTNQTSMYLCASSFREALAGGLSYEQYFGPGTRLTVT.

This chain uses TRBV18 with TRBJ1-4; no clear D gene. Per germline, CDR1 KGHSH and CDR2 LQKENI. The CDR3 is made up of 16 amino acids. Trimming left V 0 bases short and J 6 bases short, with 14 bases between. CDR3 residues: CASSPPAGRIDEKLFF. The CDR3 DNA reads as TGTGCCAGCTCACCACCGGCGGGGAGGATTGATGAAAAACTGTTTTTT.

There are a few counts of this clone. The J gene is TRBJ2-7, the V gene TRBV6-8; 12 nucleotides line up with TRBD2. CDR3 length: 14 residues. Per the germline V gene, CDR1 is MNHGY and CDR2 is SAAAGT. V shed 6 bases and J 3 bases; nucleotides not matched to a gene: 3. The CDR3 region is CASSPSGRVYEQYF. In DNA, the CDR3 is TGTGCCAGCAGCCCTAGCGGGAGGGTCTACGAGCAGTACTTC.

CDR3 amino acids: CASLTHSVAGHNEQFF. In DNA form, the CDR3 reads TGTGCCAGCCTAACTCATTCGGTAGCGGGCCACAATGAGCAGTTCTTC. The rearrangement links TRBV6-8 to TRBJ2-1; 7 bases are shared with TRBD2. Looked up from germline, CDR1 is MNHGY and CDR2 is SAAAGT. The CDR3 runs 16 residues. Trimming took 8 bases from V and 5 from J; bases not matched to a gene: 15.

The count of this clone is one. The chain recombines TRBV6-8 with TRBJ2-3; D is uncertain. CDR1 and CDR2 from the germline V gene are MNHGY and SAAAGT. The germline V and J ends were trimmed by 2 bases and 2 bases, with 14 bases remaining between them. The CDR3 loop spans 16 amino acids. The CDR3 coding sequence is TGTGCCAGCAGTTACAGGTCGCTACTCGTCACAGATACGCAGTATTTT. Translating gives CASSYRSLLVTDTQYF.

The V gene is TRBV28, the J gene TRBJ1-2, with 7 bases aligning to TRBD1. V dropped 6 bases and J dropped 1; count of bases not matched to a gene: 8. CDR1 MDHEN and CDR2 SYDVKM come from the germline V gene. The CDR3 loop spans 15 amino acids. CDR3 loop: CASRSGQHDNYGYTF. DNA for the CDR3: TGTGCCAGCAGATCGGGACAGCATGATAACTATGGCTACACCTTC.

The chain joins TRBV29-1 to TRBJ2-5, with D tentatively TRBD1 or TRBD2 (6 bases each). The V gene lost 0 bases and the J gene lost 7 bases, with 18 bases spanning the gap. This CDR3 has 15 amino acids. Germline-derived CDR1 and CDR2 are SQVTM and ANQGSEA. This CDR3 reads CSVEDERGPRGTQYF. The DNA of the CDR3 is TGCAGCGTTGAAGATGAACGGGGGCCTAGAGGGACCCAGTACTTC.

This chain's CDR3 is CASSQDRRGNNEQFF. CDR3 coding DNA: TGCGCCAGCAGCCAAGATCGACGGGGTAACAATGAGCAGTTCTTC. The chain joins TRBV1 to TRBJ2-1; the table calls TRBD2, which could not be checked here. TRBV1 is a pseudogene segment. The CDR3 has 15 residues.

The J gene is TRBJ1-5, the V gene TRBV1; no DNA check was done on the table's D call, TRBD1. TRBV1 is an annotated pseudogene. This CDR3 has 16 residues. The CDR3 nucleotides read TGCGCCAGCAGCCAAGAGGGGGCAGGGAGACGTAAGCCCCAGCATTTT. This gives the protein CASSQEGAGRRKPQHF.

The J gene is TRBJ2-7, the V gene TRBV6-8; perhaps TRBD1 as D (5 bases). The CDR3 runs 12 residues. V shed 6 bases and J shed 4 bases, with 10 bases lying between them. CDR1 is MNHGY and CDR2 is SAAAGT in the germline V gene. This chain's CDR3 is CASSQGPYEQYF. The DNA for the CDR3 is TGTGCCAGCAGCCAGGGCCCTTACGAGCAGTACTTC.

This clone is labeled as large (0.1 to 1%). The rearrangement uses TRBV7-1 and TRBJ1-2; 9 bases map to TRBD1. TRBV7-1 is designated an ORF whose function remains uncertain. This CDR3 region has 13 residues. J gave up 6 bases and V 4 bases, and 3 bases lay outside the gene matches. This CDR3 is CASSLGTGHGYTF. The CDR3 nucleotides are TGTGCCAGCAGCTTAGGGACAGGGCATGGCTACACCTTC.

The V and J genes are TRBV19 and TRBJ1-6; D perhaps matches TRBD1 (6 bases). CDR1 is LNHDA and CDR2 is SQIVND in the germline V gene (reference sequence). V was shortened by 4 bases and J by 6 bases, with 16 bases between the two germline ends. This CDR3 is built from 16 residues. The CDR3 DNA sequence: TGTGCCAGTAGTACCCCGGACGGACAGCTTAATTCACCCCTCCACTTT. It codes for CASSTPDGQLNSPLHF.

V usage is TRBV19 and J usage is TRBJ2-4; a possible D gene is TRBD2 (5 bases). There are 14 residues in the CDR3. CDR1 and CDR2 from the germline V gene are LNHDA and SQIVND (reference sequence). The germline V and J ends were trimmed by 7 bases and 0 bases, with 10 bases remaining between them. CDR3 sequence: CASTPDLAKNIQYF. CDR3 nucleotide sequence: TGTGCCAGTACACCGGACTTAGCCAAAAACATTCAGTACTTC.

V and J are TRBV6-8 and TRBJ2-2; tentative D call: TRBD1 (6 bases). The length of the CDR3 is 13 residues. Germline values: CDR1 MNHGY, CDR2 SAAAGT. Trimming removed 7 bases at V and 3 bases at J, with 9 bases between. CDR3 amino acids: CASKQGDTGELFF. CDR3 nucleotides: TGTGCCAGCAAACAGGGCGACACCGGGGAGCTGTTTTTT.

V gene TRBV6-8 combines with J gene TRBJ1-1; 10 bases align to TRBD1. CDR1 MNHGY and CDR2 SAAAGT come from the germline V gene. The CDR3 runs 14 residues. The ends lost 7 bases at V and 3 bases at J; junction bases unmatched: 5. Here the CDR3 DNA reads TGTGCCAGCACTATGGACAGGGGGGACACTGAAGCTTTCTTT. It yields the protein CASTMDRGDTEAFF.

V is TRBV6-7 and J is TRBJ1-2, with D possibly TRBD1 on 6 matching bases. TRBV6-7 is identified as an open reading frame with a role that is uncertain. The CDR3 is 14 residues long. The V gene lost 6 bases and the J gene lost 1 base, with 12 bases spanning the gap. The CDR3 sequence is CASSPGTNNYGYTF. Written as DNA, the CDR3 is TGTGCCAGCAGCCCCGGGACAAATAACTATGGCTACACCTTC.

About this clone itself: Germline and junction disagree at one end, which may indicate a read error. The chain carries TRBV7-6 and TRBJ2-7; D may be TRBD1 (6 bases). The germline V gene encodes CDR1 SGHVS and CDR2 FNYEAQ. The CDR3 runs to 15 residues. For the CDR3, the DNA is TGTGCTAGCAGCCAGGGGTCAGGGGACTCCTACGAGCAGTACTTC. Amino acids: CASSQGSGDSYEQYF.